One sample yielded the 27 T cell receptor beta chains listed below, sequenced in a study of T-cell reconstitution after alpha-beta-depleted transplantation in children. The authors prepared the TCRbeta library with unique molecular identifiers. A single record per CDR3 protein comes from TCRdb applying MiXCR to the PCR reads. The sample contains about 300,000 distinct CDR3 sequences, 10% of which appear only once. The sample here was PBMCs, taken before TCRalphabeta/CD19-depleted stem cell transplant. These receptors were collected from a boy younger than two with acute myeloid leukemia, due to receive a stem cell transplant.

This clonotype came up many times. The chain joins TRBV28 to TRBJ1-4; the D is unclear. The CDR3 has 15 amino acids. Trimming removed 2 bases from V and 0 bases from J, with 7 bases in between. Germline V gives CDR1 MDHEN, CDR2 SYDVKM. CDR3: CASSLRVATNEKLFF. The CDR3 nucleotides are TGTGCCAGCAGTTTAAGGGTAGCAACTAATGAAAAACTGTTTTTT.

A note on this clonotype: Possible read error: a much larger clone is one base away. The gene calls are TRBV6-5 and TRBJ2-5; a possible D gene is TRBD1 (5 bases). CDR1 is MNHEY and CDR2 is SVGAGI in the germline V gene. The CDR3 contains 14 residues. CDR3 bases: TGTGCCAGCAATTACGATCAGGGCCTAGAGACCCAGTACTTC. It is translated as CASNYDQGLETQYF.

At least ten counts were recorded for this clonotype. The gene calls are TRBV4-2 and TRBJ2-1; no reliable D call. Trimming stripped 0 bases from V and 0 bases from J, with 12 bases between. Germline assignment: CDR1 LGHNA and CDR2 YNFKEQ. There are 17 residues in the CDR3. Here the CDR3 reads CASSQDDLVSSYNEQFF. Written as DNA, the CDR3 is TGTGCCAGCAGCCAAGATGACCTAGTGAGCTCCTACAATGAGCAGTTCTTC.

The CDR3 loop is CASSLGWAYEQYF. CDR3 DNA: TGTGCCAGCAGCTTAGGCTGGGCCTACGAGCAGTACTTC. The J gene is TRBJ2-7, the V gene TRBV7-2; D unclear. Germline V gene lookup returns CDR1 SGHTA and CDR2 FQGNSA. V lost 1 base to trimming and J lost 2 bases, with 6 bases between them. The length of the CDR3 is 13 residues.

This clonotype was seen many times. The chain carries TRBV12-3 or TRBV12-4 and TRBJ1-6; the D is unclear. V was clipped by 7 bases and J by 10 bases, with 23 bases between them. This CDR3 spans 16 amino acids. This CDR3 is CASILMGCQSDSPLHF. The CDR3 nucleotides are TGTGCCAGCATCTTGATGGGTTGTCAAAGCGACTCACCCCTCCACTTT.

This clonotype was seen repeatedly, ten times or more. The chain has TRBV6-1 and TRBJ2-2; D is possibly TRBD1 (6 bases). The CDR3 has 15 residues. V lost 2 bases, J lost 3 bases, and 10 bases lay in between. Germline CDR1 reads MNHNS; CDR2 reads SASEGT. CDR3 sequence reads: CASSEWGLDTGELFF. Written as DNA, the CDR3 is TGTGCCAGCAGTGAATGGGGGCTGGACACCGGGGAGCTGTTTTTT.

This clonotype showed up many times. This rearrangement joins TRBV10-2 to TRBJ2-2, with 12 bases identical to TRBD2. The germline CDR1 and CDR2 sequences are WSHSY and SAAADI. Trimming took 10 bases from V and 3 from J; bases not matched to a gene: 6. The CDR3 extends over 15 amino acids. CDR3 coding DNA: TGCGCCAAACGACTAGCGGGAGACGACACCGGGGAGCTGTTTTTT. Its protein product is CAKRLAGDDTGELFF.

This clonotype was seen at least ten times. The V call is TRBV7-9, the J call TRBJ2-7; 7 bases map to TRBD2. Trimming cost V 4 bases and J 3 bases; bases outside gene matches: 21. Germline V gene lookup returns CDR1 SEHNR and CDR2 FQNEAQ (reference sequence). The CDR3 runs 19 residues. The CDR3 nucleotides are TGTGCCAGCAGCTACCGCGGGACCGGGACTATCTTCGCGGACTACGAGCAGTACTTC. It is translated as CASSYRGTGTIFADYEQYF.

There are many counts of this clonotype. The rearrangement joins TRBV9 to TRBJ2-7; 10 nucleotides match TRBD2. This CDR3 contains 16 residues. V lost 4 bases, J lost 7 bases, and 14 bases stayed unmatched. Germline V CDR1 and CDR2: SGDLS, YYNGEE. The CDR3 is CASSPHWGAGGREQYF. CDR3 DNA: TGTGCCAGCAGCCCCCACTGGGGAGCGGGGGGGAGGGAGCAGTACTTC.

The J gene is TRBJ2-1, the V gene TRBV6-2 or TRBV6-3; 10 positions match TRBD2. Germline CDR1 and CDR2: MNHEY and SVGEGT. The V and J ends lost 1 base and 4 bases, in that order; junction bases with no gene match: 13. The CDR3 spans 19 residues. Here the CDR3 reads CASSYLRRLAGVGYNEQFF. The CDR3 coding sequence is TGTGCCAGCAGTTACTTGCGGCGCCTAGCGGGAGTTGGGTACAATGAGCAGTTCTTC.

The V and J genes are TRBV28 and TRBJ2-1, with 10 bases identical to TRBD2. This CDR3 has 15 amino acids. V was clipped by 3 bases and J by 8 bases; unmatched bases: 7. Germline lookup yields CDR1 MDHEN and CDR2 SYDVKM. The CDR3 loop reads CASSFSLAGADEQFF. Here the CDR3 DNA reads TGTGCCAGCAGTTTCTCGCTAGCGGGAGCCGATGAGCAGTTCTTC.

This clonotype was detected only a few times. V and J are TRBV10-1 and TRBJ2-7; 9 positions match TRBD1. V lost 6 bases to trimming and J lost 3 bases; unmatched junction nucleotides: 9. Germline CDR1 WNHNN, CDR2 SYGVQD (reference sequence). The CDR3 runs 15 residues. Here the CDR3 reads CASSGGQGKNYEQYF. In DNA, the CDR3 is TGCGCCAGCAGCGGAGGACAGGGGAAGAACTACGAGCAGTACTTC.

Ten or more counts support this clonotype. This sequence joins TRBV6-5 and TRBJ2-1; 9 positions match TRBD2. V lost 2 bases, J lost 7 bases, and 12 bases stayed unmatched. Germline loops: CDR1 MNHEY, CDR2 SVGAGI. This CDR3 contains 17 residues. The CDR3 coding sequence is TGTGCCAGCAGTTACCAGATCTCTAGCGGGGTGGGAAATGAGCAGTTCTTC. Its protein is CASSYQISSGVGNEQFF.

V usage is TRBV7-2 and J usage is TRBJ1-5; D uncertain. CDR1 is SGHTA, CDR2 FQGNSA, per germline. The germline V and J ends were trimmed by 5 bases and 6 bases, with 17 bases remaining between them. The CDR3 is 15 residues long. DNA for the CDR3: TGTGCCAGCAGCCCTAGCGGAGTACAACGTCAGCCCCAGCATTTT. Translated: CASSPSGVQRQPQHF.

A word on this clonotype: One base away lies a much larger clone, so this may be a sequencing read error. The chain recombines TRBV24-1 with TRBJ2-2; possibly TRBD1 or TRBD2 for D (5 bases each). Germline V lookup: CDR1 KGHDR, CDR2 SFDVKD. The CDR3 covers 16 residues. The CDR3 sequence is CATSDFPAGRVGEQFF. The DNA of the CDR3 is TGTGCCACCAGTGATTTCCCAGCAGGGCGTGTCGGGGAGCAGTTTTTT.

This clonotype has a handful of counts. This rearrangement joins TRBV20-1 to TRBJ2-1, with D tentatively TRBD1 or TRBD2 (7 bases each). Germline CDR1 is DFQATT and CDR2 is SNEGSKA (reference sequence). The CDR3 has 14 residues. The V and J ends lost 6 bases and 7 bases respectively, with 19 bases between them. The CDR3, as DNA: TGCAGTGCCAGGGGGGGGCCGCTTGGAAATGAGCAGTTCTTC. Amino acids: CSARGGPLGNEQFF.

Remarks on this clonotype: This sequence may be a read error, since a much larger clone differs from it by one base. The chain carries TRBV20-1 and TRBJ2-7; D may correspond to TRBD1 or TRBD2 (5 bases each). The CDR3 length is 14 residues. Germline CDR1 is DFQATT and CDR2 is SNEGSKA (reference sequence). CDR3 nucleotides: TGCAGTGCTAGAGACCAGGGAGTAGGCTACGTGCAGTACTTC. It codes for CSARDQGVGYVQYF.

This clonotype has at least ten counts. This chain joins TRBV20-1 and TRBJ2-7, with 7 bases fitting TRBD2. V was clipped by 2 bases and J by 6 bases; unmatched bases: 13. The CDR3 loop spans 15 amino acids. Germline-derived CDR1 and CDR2 are DFQATT and SNEGSKA (reference sequence). The DNA of the CDR3 is TGCAGTGCTAGATATCCCGCGGGAGAATCAGGCGAGCAGTACTTC. Encoded protein: CSARYPAGESGEQYF.

This clonotype appeared many times. The chain couples TRBV12-3 or TRBV12-4 to TRBJ1-2, with TRBD1 matching over 8 bases. V gave up 0 bases and J gave up 2 bases; unmatched junction bases: 5. CDR3 length equals 16 residues. CDR3 DNA sequence: TGTGCCAGCAGTTTAGCCGACAGGGGACCGAACTATGGCTACACCTTC. Amino acids: CASSLADRGPNYGYTF.

This clonotype appeared a few times. The V gene is TRBV3-1, the J gene TRBJ1-2; 10 bases line up with TRBD1. Germline loops: CDR1 LGHDT, CDR2 YNNKEL (reference sequence). V dropped 3 bases and J dropped 5; count of bases not matched to a gene: 9. The CDR3 covers 16 residues. In DNA form, the CDR3 reads TGTGCCAGCAGCCACCTTTCCGGGACAGGGGCGTATGGCTACACCTTC. Its translation is CASSHLSGTGAYGYTF.

V is TRBV6-6 and J is TRBJ1-3, with a possible D match to TRBD1 (5 bases). CDR1 and CDR2 (germline): MNHNY, SVGAGI (reference sequence). The CDR3 length is 15 residues. Trimming stripped 5 bases from V and 4 bases from J, with 15 bases between. CDR3 amino acids: CASSLDSFSGNTIYF. CDR3 DNA: TGTGCCAGCAGTCTTGACAGTTTCTCGGGAAACACCATATATTTT.

This clonotype was seen ten or more times. This chain joins TRBV5-1 and TRBJ1-1; D may be TRBD1 (5 bases). The CDR3 consists of 14 residues. Germline loops: CDR1 SGHRS, CDR2 YFSETQ. V dropped 6 bases and J dropped 0 bases, with 12 bases sitting between them. The CDR3 bases are TGCGCCAGCACACCGGGACCGATGAACACTGAAGCTTTCTTT. This sequence encodes CASTPGPMNTEAFF.

Many counts were recorded for this clonotype. The chain joins TRBV7-9 to TRBJ1-5, with a tentative D call TRBD1 (5 bases). This CDR3 is 15 amino acids long. Germline CDR1 and CDR2: SEHNR and FQNEAQ (reference sequence). Trimming left V 5 bases short and J 0 bases short, with 11 bases between. CDR3 amino acids: CASSLQGHSNQPQHF. CDR3 nucleotides: TGTGCCAGCAGCCTGCAGGGCCATAGCAATCAGCCCCAGCATTTT.

There are a few counts of this clonotype. The chain combines TRBV6-5 with TRBJ2-1; perhaps TRBD2 as D (5 bases). The CDR3 length is 15 residues. CDR1 is MNHEY, CDR2 SVGAGI, per germline. The germline V and J ends were trimmed by 0 bases and 0 bases, with 6 bases remaining between them. The CDR3 region is CASSYSSGSYNEQFF. In DNA, the CDR3 is TGTGCCAGCAGTTACTCGAGCGGCTCCTACAATGAGCAGTTCTTC.

This clonotype was detected many times. The chain carries TRBV20-1 and TRBJ2-5; D is undetermined. This CDR3 comprises 14 residues. Germline assignment: CDR1 DFQATT and CDR2 SNEGSKA (reference sequence). V gave up 0 bases and J gave up 1 base, with 9 bases separating them. The DNA for the CDR3 is TGCAGTGCTAGAGATCGGGTAGCCCAAGAGACCCAGTACTTC. It encodes CSARDRVAQETQYF.

This clonotype was observed many times. This chain connects TRBV27 to TRBJ2-7; TRBD1 matches at 10 bases. The V gene's germline CDR1 is MNHEY and CDR2 SMNVEV (reference sequence). V shed 5 bases and J 2 bases; nucleotides not matched to a gene: 3. CDR3 size: 14 residues. The CDR3: CASSVGTGAYEQYF. The CDR3 DNA sequence: TGTGCCAGCAGTGTCGGGACAGGGGCCTACGAGCAGTACTTC.

This clonotype was recorded at least ten times. This rearrangement joins TRBV5-6 to TRBJ1-6; D gene uncertain. The CDR3 runs 18 residues. The germline V gene encodes CDR1 SGHDT and CDR2 YYEEEE. V was trimmed by 3 bases and J by 0 bases, leaving 16 bases between them. CDR3 in amino acids: CASSSLIGVGSYNSPLHF. The CDR3 nucleotides are TGTGCCAGCAGCTCGCTTATCGGGGTCGGCTCCTATAATTCACCCCTCCACTTT.